This T cell receptor beta chain was recorded in a study of regulatory T cells in long-lasting Graves disease. The CDR3 consists of 14 residues. CDR1 LNHDA and CDR2 SQIVND come from the germline V gene (reference sequence). The ends were cut back, 10 bases at V and 0 bases at J, with 13 bases in the middle. TCR beta libraries were built with iRepertoire HTBI primers and Arm-PCR of CDR3 regions. TCRdb re-analysed the multiplex PCR reads in MiXCR, keeping a single row per CDR3 protein. The table has hundreds of thousands of distinct CDR3 sequences, 25% to 35% seen once; the top ten hold under 55%. In this sample, this clonotype turned up a few times. The sample's time point: persistent/refractory GD, antithyroid drugs over 5 years with positive TRAb. From RNA extracted from PBMCs, the TCR library was made.

The chain has TRBV19 and TRBJ1-5; perhaps TRBD1 as D (6 bases). Sequencing was performed on peripheral blood mononuclear cells (PBMCs), taken when the disease was refractory, from a patient treated with antithyroid drugs. The receptor was derived from a female donor with Graves disease. The CDR3 region is CATRTANSNQPQHF. The CDR3 coding sequence is TGTGCCACCAGGACAGCGAATAGCAATCAGCCCCAGCATTTT.